These 3 T cell receptor beta chains came from one sample sequenced in a study of circulating and synovial CD4+ cells in juvenile arthritis. Sequencing was performed with immunoSEQ multiplex PCR; in TCRdb, only in-frame clones are kept and a portion is missing. The sample gives roughly 33,000 clones, about 96% of which show up once; 0.15% to 0.2% is in the top ten. The specimen sequenced was CD4+ T cells from blood. These receptors all come from a human donor with juvenile idiopathic arthritis.

The J gene is TRBJ2-1, the V gene TRBV7-6, with TRBD2 identical over 14 bases. CDR3 length: 15 amino acids. Trimming cost V 3 bases and J 6 bases; bases outside gene matches: 1. CDR1 and CDR2 from the germline V gene are SGHVS and FNYEAQ. The chain's CDR3 is CASSLTSGGANEQFF. In nucleotides, the CDR3 is TGTGCCAGCAGCTTGACTAGCGGGGGGGCCAATGAGCAGTTCTTC.

This chain connects TRBV28 to TRBJ2-7; 9 bases agree with TRBD1. The CDR3 runs to 15 residues. The V segment lost 6 bases and the J segment 3 bases; nucleotides outside the gene matches: 9. Germline CDR1 and CDR2: MDHEN and SYDVKM. CDR3 coding DNA: TGTGCCAGCAGCCCTCCCCGGGACAGGGACTACGAGCAGTACTTC. Protein sequence: CASSPPRDRDYEQYF.

This CDR3 reads CASSLLPDPTIDTQYF. DNA for the CDR3: TGCGCCAGCAGCCTTCTTCCAGACCCTACTATTGATACGCAGTATTTT. The chain employs TRBV4-1 and TRBJ2-3; D ambiguous. Trimming removed 4 bases from V and 6 bases from J, with 20 bases in between. In germline, CDR1 is MGHRA, CDR2 YSYEKL. This CDR3 is 16 amino acids long.